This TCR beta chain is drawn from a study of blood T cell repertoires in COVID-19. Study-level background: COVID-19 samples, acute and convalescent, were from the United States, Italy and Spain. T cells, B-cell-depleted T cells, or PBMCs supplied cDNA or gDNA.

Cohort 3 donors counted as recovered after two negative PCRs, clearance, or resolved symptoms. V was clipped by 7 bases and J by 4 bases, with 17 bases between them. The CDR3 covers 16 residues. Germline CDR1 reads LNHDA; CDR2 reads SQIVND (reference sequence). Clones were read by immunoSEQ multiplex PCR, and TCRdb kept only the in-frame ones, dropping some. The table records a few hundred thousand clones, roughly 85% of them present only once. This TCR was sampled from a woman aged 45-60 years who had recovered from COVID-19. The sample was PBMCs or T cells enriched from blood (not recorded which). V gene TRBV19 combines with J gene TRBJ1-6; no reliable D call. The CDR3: CASTPGRSSYNSPLHF. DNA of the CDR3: TGTGCCAGTACCCCGGGAAGGAGTTCTTATAATTCACCCCTCCACTTT.